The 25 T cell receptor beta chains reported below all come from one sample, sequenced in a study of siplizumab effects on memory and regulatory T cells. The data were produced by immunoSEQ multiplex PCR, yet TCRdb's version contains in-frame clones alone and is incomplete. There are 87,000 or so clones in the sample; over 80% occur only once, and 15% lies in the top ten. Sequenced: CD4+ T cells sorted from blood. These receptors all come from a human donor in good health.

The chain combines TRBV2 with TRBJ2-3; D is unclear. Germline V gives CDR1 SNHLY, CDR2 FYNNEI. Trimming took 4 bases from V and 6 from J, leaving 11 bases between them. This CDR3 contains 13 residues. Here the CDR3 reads CASSGATGDTQYF. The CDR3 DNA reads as TGTGCCAGCAGTGGGGCGACGGGTGATACGCAGTATTTT.

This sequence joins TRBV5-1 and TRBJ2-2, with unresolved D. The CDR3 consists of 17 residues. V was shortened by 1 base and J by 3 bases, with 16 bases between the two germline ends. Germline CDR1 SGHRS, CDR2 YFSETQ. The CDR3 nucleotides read TGCGCCAGCAGCTTGAGCTCGGTCTTACGGGACACCGGGGAGCTGTTTTTT. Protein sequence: CASSLSSVLRDTGELFF. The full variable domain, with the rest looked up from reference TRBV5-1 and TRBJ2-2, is KAGVTQTPRYLIKTRGQQVTLSCSPISGHRSVSWYQQTPGQGLQFLFEYFSETQRNKGNFPGRFSGRQFSNSRSEMNVSTLELGDSALYLCASSLSSVLRDTGELFFGEGSRLTVL.

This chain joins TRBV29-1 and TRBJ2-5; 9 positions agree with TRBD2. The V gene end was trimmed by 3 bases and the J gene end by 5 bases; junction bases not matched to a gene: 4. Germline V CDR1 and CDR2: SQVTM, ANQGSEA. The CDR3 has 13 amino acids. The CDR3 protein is CSVDGTSSETQYF. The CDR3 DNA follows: TGCAGCGTTGATGGGACTAGCTCGGAGACCCAGTACTTC.

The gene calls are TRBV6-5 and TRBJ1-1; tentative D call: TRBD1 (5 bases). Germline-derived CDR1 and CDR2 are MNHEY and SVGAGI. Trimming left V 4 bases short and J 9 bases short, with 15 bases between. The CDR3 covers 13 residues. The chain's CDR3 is CASSWDGRTQAFF. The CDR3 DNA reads TGTGCCAGCAGTTGGGACGGGAGAACACAAGCTTTCTTT.

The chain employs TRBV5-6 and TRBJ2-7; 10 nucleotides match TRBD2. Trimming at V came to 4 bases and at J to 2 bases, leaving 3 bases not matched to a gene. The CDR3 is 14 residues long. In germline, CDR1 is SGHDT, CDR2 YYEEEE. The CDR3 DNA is TGTGCCAGCAGCCAGAGCGGGAGGGCCTACGAGCAGTACTTC. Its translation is CASSQSGRAYEQYF.

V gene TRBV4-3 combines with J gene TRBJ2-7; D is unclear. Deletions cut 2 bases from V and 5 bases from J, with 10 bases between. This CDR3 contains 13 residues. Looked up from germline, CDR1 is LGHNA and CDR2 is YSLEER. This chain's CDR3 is CASSQRVVDEQYF. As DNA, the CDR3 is TGCGCCAGCAGCCAAAGGGTTGTTGACGAGCAGTACTTC.

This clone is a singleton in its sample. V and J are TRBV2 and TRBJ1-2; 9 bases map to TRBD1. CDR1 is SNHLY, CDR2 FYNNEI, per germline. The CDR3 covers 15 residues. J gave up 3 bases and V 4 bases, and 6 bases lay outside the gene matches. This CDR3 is CASSGGQGPYYGYTF. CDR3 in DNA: TGTGCCAGCAGTGGCGGACAGGGGCCCTACTATGGCTACACCTTC.

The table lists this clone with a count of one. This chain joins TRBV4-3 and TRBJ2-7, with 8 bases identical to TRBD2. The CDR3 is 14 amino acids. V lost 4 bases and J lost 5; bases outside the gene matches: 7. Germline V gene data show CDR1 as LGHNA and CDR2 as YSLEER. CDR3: CASSPGLGFDEQYF. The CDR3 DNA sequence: TGCGCCAGCAGCCCGGGACTAGGTTTTGACGAGCAGTACTTC.

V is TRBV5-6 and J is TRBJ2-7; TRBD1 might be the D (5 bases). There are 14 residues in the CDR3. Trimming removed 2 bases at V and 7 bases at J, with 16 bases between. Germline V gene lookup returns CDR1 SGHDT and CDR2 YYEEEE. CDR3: CASSLGQGLGEQYF. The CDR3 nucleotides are TGTGCCAGCAGCTTAGGGCAGGGTTTGGGGGAGCAGTACTTC.

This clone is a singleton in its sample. Written as DNA, the CDR3 is TGTGCCAGCAGCTCCTGGGGGACAGGAAATTCACCCCTCCACTTT. Translating gives CASSSWGTGNSPLHF. The J gene is TRBJ1-6, the V gene TRBV7-3, with 8 bases identical to TRBD1. Unmatched junction bases numbered 6, after V lost 4 bases and J lost 7 bases. The germline CDR1 and CDR2 sequences are SGHTA and FQGTGA. This CDR3 comprises 15 residues.

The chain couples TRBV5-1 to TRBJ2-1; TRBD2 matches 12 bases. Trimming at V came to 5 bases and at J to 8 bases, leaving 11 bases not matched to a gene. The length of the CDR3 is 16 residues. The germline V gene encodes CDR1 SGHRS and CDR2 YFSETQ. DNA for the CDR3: TGCGCCAGCAGGGTTCTAGCGGGAGGGAGTAAGGATGAGCAGTTCTTC. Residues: CASRVLAGGSKDEQFF.

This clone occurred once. This CDR3 reads CASSQVRTGGATDTQYF. The CDR3 DNA reads TGCGCCAGCAGCCAAGTTAGGACAGGTGGGGCCACAGATACGCAGTATTTT. The J gene is TRBJ2-3, the V gene TRBV4-1, with 7 bases identical to TRBD1. The germline V gene has CDR1 MGHRA and CDR2 YSYEKL. The V gene end was trimmed by 1 base and the J gene end by 2 bases; junction bases not matched to a gene: 9. The CDR3 is 17 residues long.

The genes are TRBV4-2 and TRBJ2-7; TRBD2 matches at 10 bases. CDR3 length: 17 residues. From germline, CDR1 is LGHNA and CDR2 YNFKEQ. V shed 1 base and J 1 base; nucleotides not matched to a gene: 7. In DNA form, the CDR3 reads TGTGCCAGCAGCCAAGGAATGGAACTAGCGGGGTCCTACGAGCAGTACTTC. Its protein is CASSQGMELAGSYEQYF.

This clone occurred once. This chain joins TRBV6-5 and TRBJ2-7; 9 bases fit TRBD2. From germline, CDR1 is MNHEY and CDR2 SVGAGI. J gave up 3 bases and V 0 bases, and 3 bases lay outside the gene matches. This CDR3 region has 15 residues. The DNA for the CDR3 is TGTGCCAGCAGTTACTCCCGCGGGAGGGTCTACGAGCAGTACTTC. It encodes CASSYSRGRVYEQYF.

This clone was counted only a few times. CDR3 bases: TGTGCCAGCACCCAGGTAGAAAGCTCCTACGAGCAGTACTTC. Translating gives CASTQVESSYEQYF. The V and J genes are TRBV6-6 and TRBJ2-7; the D is unclear. Germline V gene sequence: CDR1 MNHNY, CDR2 SVGAGI (reference sequence). The germline V and J ends were trimmed by 7 bases and 0 bases, with 13 bases remaining between them. The CDR3 extends over 14 amino acids.

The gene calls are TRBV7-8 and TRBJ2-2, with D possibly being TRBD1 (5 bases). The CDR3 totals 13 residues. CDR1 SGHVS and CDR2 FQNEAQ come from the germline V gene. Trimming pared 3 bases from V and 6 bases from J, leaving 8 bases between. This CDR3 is CASSFSGSGELFF. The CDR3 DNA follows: TGTGCCAGCAGCTTTTCAGGGTCCGGGGAGCTGTTTTTT.

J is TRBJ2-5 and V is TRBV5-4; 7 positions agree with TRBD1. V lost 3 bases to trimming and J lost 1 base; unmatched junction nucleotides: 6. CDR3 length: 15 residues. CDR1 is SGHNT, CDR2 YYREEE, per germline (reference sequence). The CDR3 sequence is CASSSRTGSQETQYF. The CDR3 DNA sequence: TGTGCCAGCAGCTCCCGGACAGGCTCCCAAGAGACCCAGTACTTC.

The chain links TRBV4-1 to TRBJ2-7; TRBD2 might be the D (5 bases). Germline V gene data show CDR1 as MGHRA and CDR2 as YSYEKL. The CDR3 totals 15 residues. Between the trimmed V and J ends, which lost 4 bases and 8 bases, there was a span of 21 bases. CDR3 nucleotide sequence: TGCGCCAGCAGCCGAAGTAGGACTCCGGATGAGAAGCAGTACTTC. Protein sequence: CASSRSRTPDEKQYF.

The CDR3 is CASSNESGTSGSGGTDTQYF. The CDR3 nucleotides are TGTGCCAGCAGCAACGAGAGTGGGACTAGCGGGAGCGGGGGCACAGATACGCAGTATTTT. The V gene is TRBV21-1, the J gene TRBJ2-3; the D call in the table, TRBD2, was not verified against the DNA. TRBV21-1 is marked as a pseudogene. The CDR3 runs to 20 residues.

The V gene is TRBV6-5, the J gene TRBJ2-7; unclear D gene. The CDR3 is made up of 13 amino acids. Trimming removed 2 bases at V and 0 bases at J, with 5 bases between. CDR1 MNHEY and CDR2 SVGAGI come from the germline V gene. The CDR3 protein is CASSYDGSYEQYF. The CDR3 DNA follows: TGTGCCAGCAGTTACGACGGCTCCTACGAGCAGTACTTC.

CDR3 bases: TGTGCCAGCAGCCCGGGAGCGGGAGCCACCGAGACCCAGTACTTC. It translates to CASSPGAGATETQYF. The V gene is TRBV7-2, the J gene TRBJ2-5; 8 bases are shared with TRBD2. The CDR3 sequence is 15 residues long. Germline CDR1 is SGHTA and CDR2 is FQGNSA. The junction had 10 bases not matched to a gene; V was cut back by 5 bases and J by 5 bases. The full variable domain, in which reference TRBV7-2 and TRBJ2-5 provide the parts outside the CDR3, is GAGVSQSPSNKVTEKGKDVELRCDPISGHTALYWYRQSLGQGLEFLIYFQGNSAPDKSGLPSDRFSAERTGGSVSTLTIQRTQQEDSAVYLCASSPGAGATETQYFGPGTRLLVL.

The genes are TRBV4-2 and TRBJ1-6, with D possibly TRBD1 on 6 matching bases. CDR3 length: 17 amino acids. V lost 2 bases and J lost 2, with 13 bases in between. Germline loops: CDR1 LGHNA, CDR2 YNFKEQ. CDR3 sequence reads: CASSQLKGDTYNSPLHF. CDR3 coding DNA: TGTGCCAGCAGCCAATTAAAAGGGGACACCTATAATTCACCCCTCCACTTT.

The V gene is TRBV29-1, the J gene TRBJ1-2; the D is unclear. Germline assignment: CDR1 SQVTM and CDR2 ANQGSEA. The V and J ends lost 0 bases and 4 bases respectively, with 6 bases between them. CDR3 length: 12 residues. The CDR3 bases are TGCAGCGTTGAAGAACGGTCCTATGGCTACACCTTC. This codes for CSVEERSYGYTF.

As DNA, the CDR3 is TGCAGCGTTGCCCGACAGGGGAGGAACACTGAAGCTTTCTTT. This encodes CSVARQGRNTEAFF. The chain uses TRBV29-1 and TRBJ1-1; 8 nucleotides line up with TRBD1. This CDR3 has 14 residues. Germline V gene lookup returns CDR1 SQVTM and CDR2 ANQGSEA. V lost 4 bases to trimming and J lost 1 base; unmatched junction nucleotides: 5.

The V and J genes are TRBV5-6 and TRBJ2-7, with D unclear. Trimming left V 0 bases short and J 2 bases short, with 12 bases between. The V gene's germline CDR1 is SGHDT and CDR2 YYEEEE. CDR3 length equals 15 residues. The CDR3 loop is CASSLGGRIAYEQYF. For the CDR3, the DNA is TGTGCCAGCAGCTTGGGTGGGCGGATTGCCTACGAGCAGTACTTC.